Shown below are 7 T cell receptor beta chains from a single sample sequenced in a study of blood T cell repertoires in COVID-19. The table came from immunoSEQ multiplex PCR; TCRdb's copy has only in-frame clones and leaves some out. The table has 150,000 to 200,000 clones, roughly 82% seen once. Sample: PBMCs or T cells enriched from blood (not recorded which). The receptors were gathered from a man over 45 who had recovered from COVID-19.

This clone was seen once. This chain links TRBV10-3 with TRBJ2-2; D not resolved. The V end lost 5 bases, the J end lost 4 bases, and 8 bases lay between the germline ends. CDR1 ENHRY and CDR2 SYGVKD come from the germline V gene. CDR3 size: 13 residues. The CDR3 nucleotides read TGTGCCATCAGTCAGGCGACCACCGGGGAGCTGTTTTTT. It codes for CAISQATTGELFF.

There are a few counts of this clone. The J gene is TRBJ1-2, the V gene TRBV19; 9 bases are a match to TRBD1. With V trimmed by 7 bases and J by 7 bases, 7 bases remained unmatched. Per the germline V gene, CDR1 is LNHDA and CDR2 is SQIVND (reference sequence). The CDR3 runs to 13 residues. The CDR3 sequence: CASTIPDRGGYTF. The CDR3 nucleotides are TGTGCCAGTACGATCCCGGACAGGGGTGGCTACACCTTC. Complete variable domain (other parts from reference TRBV19 and TRBJ1-2): DGGITQSPKYLFRKEGQNVTLSCEQNLNHDAMYWYRQDPGQGLRLIYYSQIVNDFQKGDIAEGYSVSREKKESFPLTVTSAQKNPTAFYLCASTIPDRGGYTFGSGTRLTVV.

The count of this clone is one. J is TRBJ2-3 and V is TRBV5-1, with D possibly TRBD1 on 6 matching bases. This CDR3 has 15 amino acids. The germline V gene has CDR1 SGHRS and CDR2 YFSETQ. V was shortened by 1 base and J by 0 bases, with 9 bases between the two germline ends. The CDR3 DNA reads TGCGCCAGCAGCTTGACAGGGTCTAGCACAGATACGCAGTATTTT. The encoded protein is CASSLTGSSTDTQYF.

This chain connects TRBV5-1 to TRBJ1-4, with D tentatively TRBD1 (5 bases). The CDR3 runs 16 residues. Germline-derived CDR1 and CDR2 are SGHRS and YFSETQ. Between the trimmed V and J ends, which lost 1 base and 4 bases, there was a span of 14 bases. The CDR3 DNA reads as TGCGCCAGCAGCTTGTTGACCTGGGGCCTTAATGAAAAACTGTTTTTT. Encoded protein: CASSLLTWGLNEKLFF.

This chain links TRBV7-9 with TRBJ2-1; 13 bases line up with TRBD2. CDR3 length: 16 amino acids. Germline values: CDR1 SEHNR, CDR2 FQNEAQ (reference sequence). Trimming at V came to 5 bases and at J to 8 bases, leaving 9 bases not matched to a gene. CDR3 bases: TGTGCCAGCAGCGGGGTAGGACTAGCGGGGGCTGATGAGCAGTTCTTC. It is translated as CASSGVGLAGADEQFF.

This clone is a singleton in its sample. V gene TRBV7-9 combines with J gene TRBJ1-1; 8 nucleotides agree with TRBD1. Germline V gene sequence: CDR1 SEHNR, CDR2 FQNEAQ (reference sequence). Germline trimming cut 3 bases from V and 4 bases from J; bases unmatched to any gene: 7. CDR3 length equals 15 residues. The CDR3 is CASSFHQGAGTEAFF. The CDR3 nucleotides read TGTGCCAGCAGCTTCCATCAGGGGGCTGGCACTGAAGCTTTCTTT. The full variable domain, completed using reference TRBV7-9 and TRBJ1-1, is DTGVSQNPRHKITKRGQNVTFRCDPISEHNRLYWYRQTLGQGPEFLTYFQNEAQLEKSRLLSDRFSAERPKGSFSTLEIQRTEQGDSAMYLCASSFHQGAGTEAFFGQGTRLTVV.

This chain links TRBV18 with TRBJ1-1, with 10 bases matching TRBD1. The germline CDR1 and CDR2 sequences are KGHSH and LQKENI. The CDR3 contains 16 residues. The trim removed 4 bases at V and 1 base at J, leaving 6 bases unmatched. The CDR3: CASSLGGDRGNTEAFF. The CDR3 DNA reads as TGTGCCAGCTCACTGGGAGGGGACAGGGGGAACACTGAAGCTTTCTTT.